This T cell receptor beta chain was observed in a study of PD-1 blockade in classical Hodgkin lymphoma (dated by TCRdb to 2020 to 2022). General notes on the study: Nivolumab dosing was 3 mg/kg intravenously every 2 weeks, continuing until either disease progression or unacceptable toxicity. To define a peripheral blood immune signature of response to PD-1 blockade in classical Hodgkin lymphoma, the study combined TCR beta sequencing with CyTOF.

The time point label of this sample denotes: cycle 4 day 1 (C4D1), after less than 7 weeks of nivolumab. Relapse after autologous stem cell transplantation had occurred in all trial patients, and cohorts A, B and C were distinguished by prior brentuximab vedotin exposure. CD4+ T cells were purified from thawed PBMCs by magnetic negative selection with a Miltenyi CD4+ T cell isolation kit. The trial cohort was composed of roughly 60 patients with relapsed/refractory classical Hodgkin lymphoma, for whom complete response, partial response or progressive disease was recorded as best overall response. In the multi-cohort phase II CheckMate 205 trial, trial patients received single-agent nivolumab. An independent review committee assessed best overall response by applying the 2007 International Working Group response criteria. PBMCs from the trial were collected at three points: immediately before nivolumab initiation (C1D1), and during therapy at cycle 2 day 1 and cycle 4 day 1. Peripheral blood was collected in 8 mL Vacutainer Cell Preparation Tubes, from which PBMCs were isolated by centrifugation and then cryopreserved. Purified CD4+ and CD8+ fractions were prepared only for cases where an additional PBMC sample was available. Magnetically labelled cells were depleted on LS columns in a quadroMACS separator, and the flow-through was collected as the purified fraction.

Genomic DNA was extracted with the Qiagen DNeasy kit from unsorted PBMCs and from negatively selected CD4+ and CD8+ fractions. TCR beta CDR3 regions were subjected to amplification by immunoSEQ multiplex PCR with primers that anneal to V and J segments. A synthetic immune receptor repertoire was used to minimize amplification bias, and any remaining bias was removed computationally after sequencing. Per the original workflow: Custom Python scripts were used to quantify repertoire diversity as the Shannon entropy index. Unsorted, CD4+ and CD8+ repertoires were analyzed separately, except for combined analyses in which CD4+ and CD8+ sequences were merged in silico. A clone was considered expanded if an increase in frequency of at least 2-fold after treatment relative to C1D1 was found, and a pseudocount of 0.5 was applied to clones undetected at baseline. Singleton clones were defined as clones with 0 or 1 copy at C1D1, and non-singleton clones were defined as clones with 2 or more copies. Clones expanded in unsorted samples were assigned a CD4+, CD8+ or unknown annotation through matching of protein sequences in sorted samples from the same patient. Wilcoxon tests on paired samples were used to test changes in diversity from C1D1 to C4D1. The table was pulled from immuneACCESS by TCRdb, which kept in-frame rearrangements only. Such tables lose some clones; where checked, under half of the loss comes from unresolved V genes, and the rest has no known cause. D and trimming were read from the DNA, whereas the V and J calls and clone size are those reported in that table. The sample table contains roughly 15,000 clones; only one count was recorded for around 72% of them. Around 1.9% of the sample comes from the top ten.

As regards this clone: Its antigen is currently not known. Qualities for individual bases were not recorded, and no much larger clone is one base off.

The investigation overall reported the following: Baseline TCR diversity was reported to be lower in newly diagnosed patients than in healthy donors, and even lower in relapsed/refractory patients. Only a single clinical trial cohort was studied, and what caused the repertoire differences, possibly disease activity or prior therapy, remained undefined. Trial patients with a complete response had baseline diversity similar to that of newly diagnosed patients, while partial responders and progressors had significantly lower diversity. By C4D1, a significant rise was seen in CD4+ TCR diversity but not in CD8+ TCR diversity (p=0.0027 vs p=0.16), and the rise was most apparent among complete responders (p=0.02). Lower diversity was observed in patients in whom nivolumab was started less than 1 year after ASCT, and these patients were excluded from later analyses so that confounding by immune reconstitution would be avoided.

Cut back by 6 bases and 0 bases, the V and J ends lie 16 bases apart. The germline V gene yields MDHEN for CDR1 and SYDVKM for CDR2. From its cysteine to its phenylalanine, the CDR3 spans 16 amino acids. Only the CDR3 portion is preserved as DNA: 48 bases, with reading frame beginning at the first base. The origin of this receptor is a human donor with classical Hodgkin lymphoma. The source was CD4+ T cells from blood, collected before the fourth cycle of nivolumab. This chain is built from TRBV28 and TRBJ2-3; the D segment cannot be called with confidence. The CDR3 protein is CASSPLEVGSTDTQYF. The bases are TGTGCCAGCAGCCCGCTTGAGGTGGGGAGCACAGATACGCAGTATTTT. The entire variable domain, with the stretches around the CDR3 drawn from the reference TRBV28 and TRBJ2-3 proteins, is DVKVTQSSRYLVKRTGEKVFLECVQDMDHENMFWYRQDPGLGLRLIYFSYDVKMKEKGDIPEGYSVSREKKERFSLILESASTNQTSMYLCASSPLEVGSTDTQYFGPGTRLTVL.